One and the same sample provided the 10 T cell receptor beta chains below, sequenced in a study of regulatory T cells in long-lasting Graves disease. Time point here: newly diagnosed GD, antithyroid drugs for less than 3 months. Researchers made the TCR library from RNA that was extracted from PBMCs. Combining iRepertoire HTBI primers with Arm-PCR of CDR3 regions, the authors built TCR beta libraries. TCRdb used MiXCR to reprocess the multiplex PCR reads, holding one entry per CDR3 protein. The table includes approximately 480,000 distinct CDR3 sequences, around 15% detected once. Another study also made use of these data, one on T cells in Graves' hyperthyroidism and ophthalmopathy.

The sequences come from peripheral blood mononuclear cells (PBMCs), collected at new diagnosis, from a patient treated with antithyroid drugs. These receptor sequences come from a man in his forties with Graves disease.

About this clonotype itself: Being one base from a much bigger clone, this may be a read error. The chain recombines TRBV7-2 with TRBJ2-1; D possibly uses TRBD1 or TRBD2 (5 bases each). The germline gives CDR1 SGHTA, CDR2 FQGNSA. This CDR3 has 15 amino acids. Trimming removed 5 bases from V and 4 bases from J, with 15 bases in between. Here the CDR3 reads CASSLHGTAYNEQFF. The DNA of the CDR3 is TGTGCCAGCAGCCTACACGGGACGGCTTACAATGAGCAGTTCTTC.

At least ten counts were recorded for this clonotype. The gene calls are TRBV5-5 and TRBJ1-1; 7 nucleotides align to TRBD1. J gave up 11 bases and V 6 bases, and 7 bases lay outside the gene matches. The CDR3 loop spans 11 amino acids. Per the germline V gene, CDR1 is SGHKS and CDR2 is YYEKEE (reference sequence). CDR3: CASTRDRDAFF. The CDR3 DNA sequence: TGTGCCAGCACCAGAGACAGGGACGCTTTCTTT.

This clonotype was counted at least ten times. The chain combines TRBV27 with TRBJ1-1; unclear D gene. V lost 6 bases to trimming and J lost 5 bases, with 10 bases between them. Germline V CDR1 and CDR2: MNHEY, SMNVEV (reference sequence). The CDR3 is made up of 12 amino acids. CDR3 in amino acids: CASRASHTEAFF. CDR3 in DNA: TGTGCCAGCAGGGCAAGCCATACTGAAGCTTTCTTT.

This clonotype has a handful of counts. This chain uses TRBV28 with TRBJ1-6; D is possibly TRBD1 (5 bases). V was shortened by 5 bases and J by 7 bases, with 15 bases between the two germline ends. The CDR3 is 15 amino acids. Germline CDR1 is MDHEN and CDR2 is SYDVKM. The CDR3 loop is CASSLLSRDNSPLHF. The CDR3 nucleotides read TGTGCCAGCAGTCTACTCTCGCGGGACAATTCACCCCTCCACTTT.

This clonotype was detected ten times or more. The chain links TRBV6-5 to TRBJ1-1; D uncertain. Germline lookup yields CDR1 MNHEY and CDR2 SVGAGI. The CDR3 is made up of 14 amino acids. Trimming stripped 0 bases from V and 1 base from J, with 6 bases between. CDR3 protein: CASSYSTQNTEAFF. Here the CDR3 DNA reads TGTGCCAGCAGTTACTCCACACAGAACACTGAAGCTTTCTTT.

This clonotype was seen ten or more times. The J gene is TRBJ2-7, the V gene TRBV12-5; D is unresolved. Germline lookup yields CDR1 LGHNT and CDR2 FRNRAP. Trimming stripped 5 bases from V and 2 bases from J, with 4 bases between. The CDR3 covers 11 residues. CDR3 coding DNA: TGTGCTAGTGGTCGAACCTACGAGCAGTACTTC. Encoded protein: CASGRTYEQYF.

This clonotype came up a few times. This chain joins TRBV6-2 or TRBV6-3 and TRBJ1-2; no definite D call. The CDR3 is made up of 14 amino acids. Germline values: CDR1 MNHEY, CDR2 SVGEGT. The germline V and J ends were trimmed by 6 bases and 4 bases, with 15 bases remaining between them. The CDR3 reads CASSPPGPGYGYTF. DNA of the CDR3: TGTGCCAGCAGCCCCCCGGGCCCGGGCTATGGCTACACCTTC.

This clonotype was seen many times. The chain carries TRBV7-6 and TRBJ2-7; TRBD2 matches 13 bases. This CDR3 is 16 amino acids long. Germline-derived CDR1 and CDR2 are SGHVS and FNYEAQ. Trimming removed 2 bases from V and 6 bases from J; junction bases left unmatched: 7. The CDR3 coding sequence is TGTGCCAGCAGCTTAACCGGGACTAGCGGGGACGCCGAGCAGTACTTC. Translating gives CASSLTGTSGDAEQYF.

This clonotype has more than one count but fewer than ten. This rearrangement joins TRBV24-1 to TRBJ1-5; no clear D. The CDR3 has 14 amino acids. The germline V gene has CDR1 KGHDR and CDR2 SFDVKD. V gave up 4 bases and J gave up 0 bases, with 6 bases separating them. The CDR3 nucleotides are TGTGCCACCAGTGACACTTATAGCAATCAGCCCCAGCATTTT. Translating it yields CATSDTYSNQPQHF.

The gene calls are TRBV2 and TRBJ2-7; tentatively, D is TRBD2 (6 bases). The CDR3 has 14 residues. Germline loops: CDR1 SNHLY, CDR2 FYNNEI. Trimming cost V 3 bases and J 0 bases, with 9 bases left between them. The CDR3 reads CASSDPGSSYEQYF. As DNA, the CDR3 is TGTGCCAGCAGTGATCCCGGGAGCTCCTACGAGCAGTACTTC.